This T cell receptor (beta chain) was profiled in a study of T-cell reconstitution after alpha-beta-depleted transplantation in children. In its sample, this clonotype was seen a few times. The V and J ends lost 6 bases and 7 bases respectively, with 12 bases between them. CDR3 length: 13 residues. Preparation of the TCRbeta library involved a method that used unique molecular identifiers. TCRdb re-called the PCR reads through MiXCR, storing one row per CDR3 protein. The sample comprises under 450,000 distinct CDR3 sequences, roughly 13% of which are singletons, and 3.5% to 4.5% rests with the top ten.

This chain uses TRBV12-3 or TRBV12-4 with TRBJ2-2; tentative D call: TRBD2 (5 bases). The material sequenced was PBMCs, taken from the stem cell graft. This TCR came from a human donor who donated a stem cell graft to a child with Fanconi anemia. The CDR3 sequence: CASRGGLSGELFF. The CDR3 DNA sequence: TGTGCCAGCAGGGGCGGGCTGAGCGGGGAGCTGTTTTTT.